These T cell receptor beta chains were read from a single sample in a study of blood T cell repertoires in COVID-19. Assay: immunoSEQ multiplex PCR; the TCRdb copy retains only in-frame clones and omits some. The data contain some 270,000 clones, approximately 83% of them singletons. Material for sequencing was peripheral blood. The receptors shown here come from a woman in her 70s with acute or convalescent COVID-19. Both conserved end residues are trimmed from each CDR3. A D gene is named only where the DNA matches it firmly.

>TRBV2|.
ASSTDSPNQPQH
>TRBV3-1/TRBV3-2|.
ASSPRQLTNNEQF
>TRBV3-1/TRBV3-2|.
ASSQEVRGGTDTQY
>TRBV27|.
ASGPLTGPYGYT
>TRBV27|.
ASSTVGNQPQH
>TRBV7-2|.
ASLSEPNTEAF
>TRBV18|.
ASSPGKPRAEAF
>TRBV14|.
ASSHLFSGGYGYT
>TRBV19|.
ASSIGDRNTEAF
>TRBV6-5|TRBD1
ASNPTGQTTQPQH
>TRBV7-9|.
ASSPGFNQPQH
>TRBV19|.
ASSERNYGYT
>TRBV5-6|.
ASSLGTGVSTEAF
>TRBV2|.
ASSESGNTIY
>TRBV9|TRBD1
ASSRQGTNSGNTIY
>TRBV9|.
ASWDNSGNTIY
>TRBV11-3|.
ASSFTVEYEQY
>TRBV5-1|.
ASSQSSGDTQY
>TRBV2|.
ASRGDFKETQY
>TRBV14|.
ASSQTSGQGTQY
>TRBV5-4|.
ASSLDRGADTQY
>TRBV5-1|TRBD2
ASSPLLAANTGELF
>TRBV2|.
ASSFSGTEAF
>TRBV11-2|.
ASSARSGGSYNEQF
>TRBV12-3/TRBV12-4|.
ASGNTGPGGYT
>TRBV30|.
AWTLGLNTEAF
>TRBV4-2|.
ASRSLDAAHNEQF
>TRBV30|.
AWKGGSQPQH
>TRBV12-3/TRBV12-4|TRBD1
ASSFTGDYGYT
>TRBV5-1|.
ASSLGPQGQNTEAF
>TRBV9|.
ASRETNTEAF